The 3 T cell receptor beta chains listed next were all sequenced from one sample in a study of shared clonotypes between healthy human individuals (dated by TCRdb to 2018 to 2021). Libraries were built with the immunoSEQ multiplex PCR assay. TCRdb took over this immuneACCESS table, retaining in-frame rearrangements with V and J assigned. Such tables are incomplete; in checked studies, under half of the missing clones stem from an unresolved V gene, and the remainder is unexplained. The sample contains some 2 million clones, over 85% of them found a single time. About 0.13% of the sample is in the top ten clones. The sequencing sample was made of naive CD4+ T cells sorted from blood. The cell subset or site label on this specimen signifies: CD45RA+ positively selected. The receptors stem from a man aged 18 to 30 in good health.

This clone was recorded only once. The chain has TRBV18 and TRBJ2-7, with 8 bases identical to TRBD1. CDR1 and CDR2 from the germline V gene are KGHSH and LQKENI. J was trimmed by 4 bases and V by 6 bases; bases with no gene match: 5. The CDR3 has 13 residues. The CDR3 nucleotides read TGTGCCAGCTCCCGGACAGGGTTTTACGAGCAGTACTTC. It specifies CASSRTGFYEQYF.

V is TRBV5-1 and J is TRBJ2-1, with D perhaps being TRBD1 or TRBD2 (5 bases each). V gave up 0 bases and J gave up 10 bases, with 8 bases separating them. The length of the CDR3 is 12 residues. The V gene's germline CDR1 is SGHRS and CDR2 YFSETQ. This chain's CDR3 is CASSLGGTEQFF. The CDR3 DNA is TGCGCCAGCAGCTTGGGAGGGACCGAGCAGTTCTTC. Drawing the rest from reference TRBV5-1 and TRBJ2-1, the complete variable domain is KAGVTQTPRYLIKTRGQQVTLSCSPISGHRSVSWYQQTPGQGLQFLFEYFSETQRNKGNFPGRFSGRQFSNSRSEMNVSTLELGDSALYLCASSLGGTEQFFGPGTRLTVL.

V is TRBV7-2 and J is TRBJ1-3, with no clear D. The CDR3 is made up of 17 amino acids. V was trimmed by 5 bases and J by 2 bases, leaving 19 bases between them. Looked up from germline, CDR1 is SGHTA and CDR2 is FQGNSA. The CDR3 DNA sequence: TGTGCCAGCAGCCAACTGGGAAAGGGCTACCCTGGAAACACCATATATTTT. Encoded protein: CASSQLGKGYPGNTIYF.